This T cell receptor (beta chain) was observed in a study of T cell repertoires in cytomegalovirus infection. MiXCR, applied by TCRdb to the reads, yields one record per CDR3 protein. The sample includes just under 300,000 distinct CDR3 sequences, 9.6% of them seen just once. This clonotype has ten or more counts. The sample taken for sequencing was PBMCs. The sequence was collected from a human donor in good health (CMV status not recorded). Some clones in this sample may be carry-over from other donors' samples.

CDR3 region: CASSSAGTGKSYEQYF. The DNA for the CDR3 is TGTGCCAGCAGTTCTGCCGGGACAGGGAAAAGCTACGAGCAGTACTTC. J is TRBJ2-7 and V is TRBV6-2 or TRBV6-3; 9 bases agree with TRBD1. Germline CDR1 reads MNHEY; CDR2 reads SVGEGT. The ends lost 4 bases at V and 3 bases at J; junction bases unmatched: 10. The CDR3 is made up of 16 amino acids.